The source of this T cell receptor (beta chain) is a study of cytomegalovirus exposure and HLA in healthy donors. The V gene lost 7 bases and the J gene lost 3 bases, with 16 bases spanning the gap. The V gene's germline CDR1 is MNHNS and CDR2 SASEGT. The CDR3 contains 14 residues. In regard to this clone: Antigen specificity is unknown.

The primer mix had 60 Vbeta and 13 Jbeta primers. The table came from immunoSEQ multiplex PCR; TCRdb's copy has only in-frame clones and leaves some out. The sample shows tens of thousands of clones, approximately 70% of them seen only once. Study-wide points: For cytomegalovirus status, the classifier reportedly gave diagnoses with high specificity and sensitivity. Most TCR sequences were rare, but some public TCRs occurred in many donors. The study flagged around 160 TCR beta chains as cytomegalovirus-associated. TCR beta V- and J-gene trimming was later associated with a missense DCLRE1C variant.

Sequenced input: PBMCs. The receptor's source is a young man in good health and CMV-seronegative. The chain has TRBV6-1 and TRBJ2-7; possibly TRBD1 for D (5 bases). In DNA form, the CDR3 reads TGTGCCAGCACTTTAGTTCCAGGGCTCTACGAGCAGTACTTC. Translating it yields CASTLVPGLYEQYF.